The rows below give T cell receptor beta chains drawn from one sample of a study of beta chain features in type 1 diabetes. This table comes from immunoSEQ multiplex PCR, and its TCRdb copy is limited to in-frame clones, with some not included. The profile shows under 550,000 clones, around 10% of them singletons. The sequenced sample was naive CD4+ T cells from blood. These receptors all stem from a woman between 18 and 29 years old in good health. CDR3s include the opening cysteine and the closing phenylalanine or tryptophan. D genes are given only for firm matches. Clone sizes are given selectively: once, few, many, or a class where the clone is expanded.

>TRBD1|.|TRBV19|TRBJ2-5
CASSIPTGSQETQYF
TGTGCCAGTAGTATCCCGACAGGGTCCCAAGAGACCCAGTACTTC
>.|few|TRBV10-3|TRBJ1-1
CAIKGSTEAFF
TGTGCCATCAAGGGGAGCACTGAAGCTTTCTTT
>.|.|TRBV9|TRBJ2-3
CASTRLSGAGTDTQYF
TGTGCCAGCACCCGGTTAAGTGGGGCCGGCACAGATACGCAGTATTTT
>.|.|TRBV18|TRBJ1-4
CASSPLRSTNEKLFF
TGTGCCAGCTCACCACTCAGATCAACTAATGAAAAACTGTTTTTT
>.|few|TRBV9|TRBJ2-5
CASSVEWSGETQYF
TGTGCCAGCAGCGTAGAATGGTCGGGGGAGACCCAGTACTTC
>TRBD1|.|TRBV27|TRBJ1-4
CASSVQGASGKLFF
TGTGCCAGCAGTGTACAGGGGGCTTCAGGAAAACTGTTTTTT
>.|.|TRBV29-1|TRBJ1-1
CRVRGRMNTEAFF
TGCAGAGTTCGTGGACGGATGAACACTGAAGCTTTCTTT
>.|few|TRBV29-1|TRBJ1-1
CSVGGSTEAFF
TGCAGCGTTGGGGGAAGCACTGAAGCTTTCTTT
>.|.|TRBV7-8|TRBJ2-1
CASSLRGPYNEQFF
TGTGCCAGCAGCCTTCGGGGCCCCTACAATGAGCAGTTCTTC
>.|few|TRBV5-1|TRBJ2-5
CASRPAGTETQYF
TGCGCCAGCAGGCCGGCGGGGACGGAGACCCAGTACTTC
>TRBD2|.|TRBV27|TRBJ2-1
CASCQLAGGPHEQFF
TGTGCCAGTTGTCAACTAGCGGGGGGGCCCCATGAGCAGTTCTTC
>TRBD2|.|TRBV11-2|TRBJ2-5
CASSLHRAGGGETQYF
TGTGCCAGCAGCCTCCACCGAGCGGGAGGAGGAGAGACCCAGTACTTC
>.|few|TRBV7-2|TRBJ2-7
CASSLGAYEQYF
TGTGCCAGCAGCTTAGGGGCCTACGAGCAGTACTTC
>TRBD1|few|TRBV7-2|TRBJ2-1
CASSLGDRAYNEQFF
TGTGCCAGCAGCTTAGGGGACAGGGCTTACAATGAGCAGTTCTTC
>.|once|TRBV5-6|TRBJ2-1
CASSWYRVKLSNEQFF
TGTGCCAGCAGCTGGTACAGGGTAAAATTAAGCAATGAGCAGTTCTTC
>TRBD1|.|TRBV5-1|TRBJ2-5
CASSSAGQGAGETQYF
TGCGCCAGCAGCTCTGCGGGACAGGGGGCTGGGGAGACCCAGTACTTC
>TRBD1|few|TRBV7-9|TRBJ2-5
CASSFRTGAGGETQYF
TGTGCCAGCAGCTTCCGGACAGGGGCCGGCGGGGAGACCCAGTACTTC
>.|.|TRBV5-4|TRBJ1-6
CASSIREGSSPLHF
TGTGCCAGCAGCATAAGAGAAGGGTCCTCACCCCTCCACTTT
>TRBD1|.|TRBV7-9|TRBJ1-6
CASSFGQDNSPLHF
TGTGCCAGCAGCTTCGGACAGGATAATTCACCCCTCCACTTT
>.|many|TRBV14|TRBJ2-1
CASSHDSAAEQFF
TGTGCCAGCAGCCACGACTCAGCGGCTGAGCAGTTCTTC
>.|few|TRBV15|TRBJ2-1
CATSRGSPTAAEQFF
TGTGCCACCAGCAGAGGTTCCCCCACAGCCGCTGAGCAGTTCTTC
>TRBD1|.|TRBV9|TRBJ1-2
CASSVSSGQGNYGYTF
TGTGCCAGCAGCGTATCGTCGGGACAGGGGAACTATGGCTACACCTTC
>TRBD2|many|TRBV29-1|TRBJ2-3
CSVRKLASGPRDTQYF
TGCAGCGTGCGAAAACTAGCGTCGGGCCCCAGAGATACGCAGTATTTT
>.|.|TRBV7-2|TRBJ1-4
CASSLLGDALGEKLFF
TGTGCCAGCAGCCTCCTGGGGGACGCCTTGGGTGAAAAACTGTTTTTT
>.|few|TRBV11-2|TRBJ2-2
CASTLLGSLDSGELFF
TGTGCCAGCACCTTACTCGGCAGCTTAGATTCCGGGGAGCTGTTTTTT
>.|.|TRBV6-5|TRBJ1-2
CASSYRVNYGYTF
TGTGCCAGCAGTTACAGGGTTAACTATGGCTACACCTTC
>TRBD1|.|TRBV5-6|TRBJ2-3
CASSSWTGATDTQYF
TGTGCCAGCAGCTCTTGGACAGGGGCCACAGATACGCAGTATTTT
>TRBD1|few|TRBV29-1|TRBJ2-2
CSVEAPPTGTGELFF
TGCAGCGTTGAAGCCCCCCCGACAGGGACCGGGGAGCTGTTTTTT
>.|few|TRBV23-1|TRBJ1-2
CASSQSQAGDYGYTF
TGCGCCAGCAGTCAATCCCAGGCTGGGGATTACGGCTACACCTTC
>TRBD2|.|TRBV2|TRBJ2-3
CASSGGLAGVADTQYF
TGTGCCAGCAGTGGGGGACTAGCGGGAGTTGCGGATACGCAGTATTTT
>.|.|TRBV30|TRBJ1-1
CAWSSGSGTEAFF
TGTGCCTGGAGTTCAGGGTCAGGCACTGAAGCTTTCTTT
>.|.|TRBV7-2|TRBJ2-5
CASSRGLTGETQYF
TGTGCCAGCAGCCGAGGACTCACGGGGGAGACCCAGTACTTC
>.|few|TRBV7-2|TRBJ2-3
CASSDWGTDTQYF
TGTGCCAGCAGCGACTGGGGCACAGATACGCAGTATTTT
>.|.|TRBV7-2|TRBJ2-2
CASSLGFNSGELFF
TGTGCCAGCAGCTTAGGGTTCAACTCCGGGGAGCTGTTTTTT
>.|few|TRBV19|TRBJ2-2
CASSIKDSTGELFF
TGTGCCAGTAGTATTAAGGACTCCACCGGGGAGCTGTTTTTT
>TRBD1|.|TRBV5-1|TRBJ2-1
CASSLGPTGASYNEQFF
TGCGCCAGCAGCCTTGGCCCCACAGGGGCCTCCTACAATGAGCAGTTCTTC
>.|few|TRBV30|TRBJ2-5
CAWSPGRAAQETQYF
TGTGCCTGGAGTCCGGGGCGAGCGGCCCAAGAGACCCAGTACTTC